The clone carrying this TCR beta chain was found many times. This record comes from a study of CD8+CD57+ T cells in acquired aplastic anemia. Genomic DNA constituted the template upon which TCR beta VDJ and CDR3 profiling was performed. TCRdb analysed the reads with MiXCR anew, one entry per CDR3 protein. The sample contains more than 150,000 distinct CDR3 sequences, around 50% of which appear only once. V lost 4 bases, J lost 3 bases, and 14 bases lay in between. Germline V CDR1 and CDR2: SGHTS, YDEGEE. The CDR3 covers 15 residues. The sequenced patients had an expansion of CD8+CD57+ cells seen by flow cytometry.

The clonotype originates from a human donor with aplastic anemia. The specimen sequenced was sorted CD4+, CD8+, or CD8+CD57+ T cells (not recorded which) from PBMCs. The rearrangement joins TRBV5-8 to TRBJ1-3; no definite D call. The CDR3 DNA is TGTGCCAGCAGCCCTTCTTCCCTGGGTGGAAACACCATATATTTT. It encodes CASSPSSLGGNTIYF.